This section outlines one TCR beta chain sequence together with its context. V was pared by 7 bases and J by 3 bases, with 19 bases between. This CDR3 region has 15 residues. The V gene's germline CDR1 is MRHNA and CDR2 SNTAGT. The source of the sample is a study of blood T cell repertoires in COVID-19. Study as a whole: Researchers got acute and convalescent COVID-19 samples from the United States, Italy and Spain. Sources were T cells, B-cell-depleted T cells, or PBMCs; the material itself was cDNA or gDNA.

Profiling relied on immunoSEQ multiplex PCR, and the TCRdb table lists in-frame clones only, not all of them. The sample carries tens of thousands of clones, 80% to 85% recorded once. The sample taken for sequencing was peripheral blood. This chain joins TRBV6-4 and TRBJ2-7, with a possible D match to TRBD1 (6 bases). This sequence originates from a human donor in a cohort sampled during active COVID-19. DNA of the CDR3: TGTGCCAGCATTTTAACCGGGACACGGATCTACGAGCAGTACTTC. Its translation: CASILTGTRIYEQYF.